Listed below are T cell receptor beta chains from one sample, sequenced in a study of blood T cells in healthy people across ages. Via MiXCR, TCRdb re-called the 5' RACE reads, giving one row per CDR3 protein. The table lists 550,000 to 700,000 distinct CDR3 sequences, 25% to 30% of them singletons. Source material: blood. The receptors originated from a woman in her 70s in good health. CDR3s include the opening cysteine and the closing phenylalanine or tryptophan. D genes are given only for firm matches. Only part of the rows carry a size: once, few, many, or a class if the clone is expanded.

len,d_gene,j_gene,v_gene,abundance,CDR3nt,CDR3aa
15,TRBD2,TRBJ2-1,TRBV5-1,few,TGCGCCAGCAGCGCGGGACTAGCGGATAACAATGAGCAGTTCTTC,CASSAGLADNNEQFF
16,TRBD1,TRBJ2-1,TRBV7-3,.,TGTGCCAGCAGTTTCACAGGGGGGAGCTCCTACAATGAGCAGTTCTTC,CASSFTGGSSYNEQFF
15,TRBD1,TRBJ1-4,TRBV20-1,.,TGCAGTGCCGGACAGGGTAGTAGAACTAATGAAAAACTGTTTTTT,CSAGQGSRTNEKLFF
15,TRBD1,TRBJ1-5,TRBV9,once,TGTGCCAGCAGCGCGATGGGACAGATTAATCAGCCCCAGCATTTT,CASSAMGQINQPQHF
16,.,TRBJ2-6,TRBV7-2,once,TGTGCCAGCAGAATAGGGGGGAGCTCTGGGGCCAACGTCCTGACTTTC,CASRIGGSSGANVLTF
13,.,TRBJ1-3,TRBV6-6,.,TGTGCCAGCAGCCCTCCCTCTGGAAACACCACATATTTT,CASSPPSGNTTYF
14,.,TRBJ2-2,TRBV4-2,few,TGTGCCAGCAGCCAAGACTTTGCTACCGGGGAGCTGTTTTTT,CASSQDFATGELFF
16,.,TRBJ2-3,TRBV5-1,.,TGCGCCGGCGCGCCGGGGCCGGTTGGGAGCACAGATACGCAGTATTTT,CAGAPGPVGSTDTQYF
15,.,TRBJ2-1,TRBV7-2,.,TGTGCCAGCAGCTTGATGTCTAGCTGGAACAATGAGCAGTTCTTC,CASSLMSSWNNEQFF
12,.,TRBJ2-3,TRBV24-1,.,TGTGCCACCAGTGATTGGAGAGATACGCAGTATTTT,CATSDWRDTQYF
14,.,TRBJ2-7,TRBV5-4,.,TGTGCCAGCAGCCCGGAAGGACTGAGTTATGAGCAGTACTTC,CASSPEGLSYEQYF
14,.,TRBJ1-4,TRBV12-3/TRBV12-4,few,TGTGCCAGCAGTTTAGGATTGGTCGGAGAAAAACTGTTTTTT,CASSLGLVGEKLFF
18,.,TRBJ2-7,TRBV27,.,TGTGCCAGCAGGGGGCAGGGGACTTTGGGCCCCTTTCGGTACGAGCAGTACTTC,CASRGQGTLGPFRYEQYF
14,.,TRBJ2-5,TRBV29-1,few,TGCAGCGTTGTCCGGCCATCGGATCAAGAGACCCAGTACTTC,CSVVRPSDQETQYF
13,.,TRBJ1-3,TRBV10-3,.,TGTGCCACCGTACAGGTCTCTGGAAACACCATATATTTT,CATVQVSGNTIYF
11,.,TRBJ1-1,TRBV5-4,few,TGTGCCAGCAGCTCCCAGACTGAAGCTTTCTTT,CASSSQTEAFF
14,.,TRBJ1-4,TRBV20-1,.,TGCAGTGCTAGGCCGGGTGATACTAATGAAAAACTGTTTTTT,CSARPGDTNEKLFF
15,.,TRBJ1-6,TRBV7-9,few,TGTGCCAGCAGCTTACTCGGACAGAGTAATTCACCCCTCCACTTT,CASSLLGQSNSPLHF
14,.,TRBJ1-2,TRBV3-1,few,TGTGTCAGCAGCCAAGATGTCGGGCCTAGCGGCTACACCTTC,CVSSQDVGPSGYTF
14,.,TRBJ1-3,TRBV10-3,once,TGTGCCATCAGAGGATCCAGCTCTGGAAACACCATATATTTT,CAIRGSSSGNTIYF
14,.,TRBJ2-7,TRBV4-1,few,TGCGCCAGCAGCCAAGATATGACGGTTTACGAGCAGTACTTC,CASSQDMTVYEQYF
13,TRBD1,TRBJ2-7,TRBV5-1,.,TGCGCCAGCAGCTTGGAAGACAGGGGCAAGCAGTACTTC,CASSLEDRGKQYF
12,.,TRBJ1-2,TRBV7-9,.,TGTGCCACTGGCCCAGTAGACAGGAGCTACACCTTC,CATGPVDRSYTF
13,.,TRBJ1-1,TRBV12-3/TRBV12-4,.,TGTGCCAGCACCTCGACGGTGAACACTGAAGCTTTCTTT,CASTSTVNTEAFF
15,.,TRBJ2-2,TRBV12-3/TRBV12-4,.,TGTGCCACCAGTTTAGGGCACGCGAACACCGGGGAGCTGTTTTTT,CATSLGHANTGELFF
16,TRBD2,TRBJ2-3,TRBV20-1,many,TGCAGTGCTAGGGCCCCGGGGACTAGCGGATCAGATACGCAGTATTTT,CSARAPGTSGSDTQYF
14,TRBD1,TRBJ1-6,TRBV14,.,TGTGCCAGCAGGGGACAGTTACTGCTTTCACCCCTCCACTTT,CASRGQLLLSPLHF
15,TRBD1,TRBJ1-1,TRBV7-3,.,TGTGCCAGCAGCCTGGACAGGGTGGGTAACACTGAAGCTCTCTTT,CASSLDRVGNTEALF
13,.,TRBJ1-3,TRBV25-1,few,TGTGCCAGCAGTGAACAACTCGGAAACACCATATATTTT,CASSEQLGNTIYF
12,.,TRBJ2-1,TRBV6-2/TRBV6-3,few,TGTGCCAGCAGTTACGTTGGGAATGAGCAGTTCTTC,CASSYVGNEQFF
13,TRBD1,TRBJ2-7,TRBV7-2,few,TGTGCCAGCAGCCAGACAGGGTACTACGAGCAGTACTTC,CASSQTGYYEQYF
16,.,TRBJ2-5,TRBV7-9,few,TGTGCCAGCAACCTAATGGCGGGGTCACCCCAAGAGACCCAGTACTTC,CASNLMAGSPQETQYF
16,TRBD2,TRBJ2-5,TRBV12-3/TRBV12-4,.,TGTGCCAGCAGTTTGGGACGTCTAGCGGGCCGGGGGACCCAGTACTTC,CASSLGRLAGRGTQYF
15,.,TRBJ2-7,TRBV6-8,.,TGTGCCATCTTTTTGTATAGTGGGAGGCTGTACGAGCAGTACTTC,CAIFLYSGRLYEQYF
14,.,TRBJ2-3,TRBV20-1,.,TGCAGTGCTTCGACAGTTACAAGCACAGATACGCAGTATTTT,CSASTVTSTDTQYF
15,.,TRBJ1-5,TRBV6-2/TRBV6-3,.,TGTGCCGGATTCCCCGGGAAAACGAACAATCAGCCCCAGCATTTT,CAGFPGKTNNQPQHF
15,.,TRBJ2-3,TRBV5-1,few,TGCGCCAGCAGCGGAGGGGCCGGGACCTCAGATACGCAGTATTTT,CASSGGAGTSDTQYF
15,.,TRBJ2-2,TRBV7-2,few,TGTGCCAGCAGCGAGGCTTTGTCAAGCACCGGGGAGCTGTTTTTT,CASSEALSSTGELFF
16,.,TRBJ1-2,TRBV7-2,few,TGTGCCAGCAGCTTAGCGACAGGAGTACCTGGCTATGGCTACACCTTC,CASSLATGVPGYGYTF
14,TRBD2,TRBJ2-1,TRBV29-1,few,TGCAGCGTCCTTGGGGGGGACTCGGTTAATGAGCAGTTCTTC,CSVLGGDSVNEQFF
13,TRBD1,TRBJ2-3,TRBV20-1,.,TGCAGTGCTCCTCTGACAGGGCCTGGTACGCAGTATTTT,CSAPLTGPGTQYF
14,TRBD2,TRBJ2-1,TRBV20-1,.,TGCAGTGGGTCGGCGGGGGGGAAGGTTCGCGAGCAGTTCTTC,CSGSAGGKVREQFF
14,TRBD1,TRBJ2-7,TRBV27,few,TGTGCCAGCAGAACCCTCCAAGGGGGCCGCGAGCAGTACTTC,CASRTLQGGREQYF
15,.,TRBJ1-4,TRBV6-6,.,TGTGCCAGCAAGCCGTCGGCAGCAACTAATGAAAAACTGTTTTTT,CASKPSAATNEKLFF
14,.,TRBJ2-7,TRBV12-3/TRBV12-4,.,TGTGCCAGCAATCTGGCGGGGAGATCCTACGAGCAGTACTTC,CASNLAGRSYEQYF
15,TRBD2,TRBJ2-5,TRBV7-6,once,TGTGCCAGCAGCTTCCCCGGGGCGGGGGAAGAGACCCAGTACTTC,CASSFPGAGEETQYF
14,.,TRBJ2-2,TRBV10-3,.,TGTGCCATCAGCGGGGGAATCGACACCGGGGAGCTGTTTTTT,CAISGGIDTGELFF
14,TRBD1,TRBJ2-3,TRBV5-1,.,TGCGCCAGCAGCTTGGCGCAGGGGGAGAATACGCAGTATTTT,CASSLAQGENTQYF
11,.,TRBJ2-4,TRBV20-1,few,TGCAGTGCTAGAGATAGAATAAGTCAGTACTTC,CSARDRISQYF
14,.,TRBJ2-3,TRBV6-1,.,TGCGCCGGCGGATTTGGGTTTGGGACAGATACGCAGTATTTT,CAGGFGFGTDTQYF
12,.,TRBJ1-1,TRBV20-1,once,TGCAGTGCCCCTTCGGGGAGGGGGGCAGCTTTCTTT,CSAPSGRGAAFF
16,TRBD1,TRBJ1-5,TRBV20-1,many,TGCAGTGCTAGAGTTGGGGGACAGAATAGCAATCAGCCCCAGCATTTT,CSARVGGQNSNQPQHF
15,.,TRBJ2-6,TRBV20-1,few,TGCAGTGCTAGAGATGTCGGGGTGGGAGCCAACGTCCTGACTTTC,CSARDVGVGANVLTF